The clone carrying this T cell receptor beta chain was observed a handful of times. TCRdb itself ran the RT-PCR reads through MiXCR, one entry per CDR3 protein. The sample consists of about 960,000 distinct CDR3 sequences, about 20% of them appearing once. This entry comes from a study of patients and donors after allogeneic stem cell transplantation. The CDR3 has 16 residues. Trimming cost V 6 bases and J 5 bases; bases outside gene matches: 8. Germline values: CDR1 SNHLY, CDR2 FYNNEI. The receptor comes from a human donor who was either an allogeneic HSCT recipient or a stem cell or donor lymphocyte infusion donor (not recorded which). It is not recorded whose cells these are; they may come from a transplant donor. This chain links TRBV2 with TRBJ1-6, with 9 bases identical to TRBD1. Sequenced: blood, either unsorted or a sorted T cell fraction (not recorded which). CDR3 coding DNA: TGTGCCAGCAGGGGACAGGGAGGAGGAAATAATTCACCCCTCCACTTT. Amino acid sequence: CASRGQGGGNNSPLHF.